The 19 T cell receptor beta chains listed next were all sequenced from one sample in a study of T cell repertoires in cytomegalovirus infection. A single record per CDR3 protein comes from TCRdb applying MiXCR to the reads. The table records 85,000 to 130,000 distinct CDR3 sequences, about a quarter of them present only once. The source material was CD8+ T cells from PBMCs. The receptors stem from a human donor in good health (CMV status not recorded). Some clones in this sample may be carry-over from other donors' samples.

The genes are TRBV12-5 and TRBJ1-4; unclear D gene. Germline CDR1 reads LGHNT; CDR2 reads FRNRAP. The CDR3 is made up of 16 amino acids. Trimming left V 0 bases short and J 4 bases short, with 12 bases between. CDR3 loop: CASGLVRHRYNEKLFF. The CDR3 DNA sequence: TGTGCTAGTGGTTTGGTTCGGCACAGATATAATGAAAAACTGTTTTTT. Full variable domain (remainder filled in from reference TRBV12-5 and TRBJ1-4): DARVTQTPRHKVTEMGQEVTMRCQPILGHNTVFWYRQTMMQGLELLAYFRNRAPLDDSGMPKDRFSAEMPDATLATLKIQPSEPRDSAVYFCASGLVRHRYNEKLFFGSGTQLSVL.

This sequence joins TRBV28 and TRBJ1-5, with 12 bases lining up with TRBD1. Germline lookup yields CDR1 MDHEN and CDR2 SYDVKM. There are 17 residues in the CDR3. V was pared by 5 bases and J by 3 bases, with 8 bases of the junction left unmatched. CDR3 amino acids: CASSPGTGGGHNQPQHF. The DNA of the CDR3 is TGTGCCAGCAGTCCCGGGACAGGGGGCGGACACAATCAGCCCCAGCATTTT.

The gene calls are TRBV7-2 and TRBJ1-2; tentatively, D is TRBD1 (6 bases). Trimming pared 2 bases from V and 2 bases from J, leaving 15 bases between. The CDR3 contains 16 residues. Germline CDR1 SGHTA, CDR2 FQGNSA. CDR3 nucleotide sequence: TGTGCCAGCAGCTTACCCCGGGCAGGGACAAACTATGGCTACACCTTC. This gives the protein CASSLPRAGTNYGYTF.

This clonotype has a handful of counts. The CDR3 protein is CASSDGLTAFQETQYF. The CDR3, as DNA: TGTGCCAGCAGTGACGGGCTGACAGCCTTCCAAGAGACCCAGTACTTC. The V and J genes are TRBV2 and TRBJ2-5; TRBD1 is a possible D gene (5 bases). V dropped 3 bases and J dropped 1 base, with 15 bases sitting between them. Germline assignment: CDR1 SNHLY and CDR2 FYNNEI. The CDR3 runs 16 residues.

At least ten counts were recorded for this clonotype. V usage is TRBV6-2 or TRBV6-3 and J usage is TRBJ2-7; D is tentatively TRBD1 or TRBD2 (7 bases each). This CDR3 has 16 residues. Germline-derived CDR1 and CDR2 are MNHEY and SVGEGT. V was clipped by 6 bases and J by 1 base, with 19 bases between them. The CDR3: CASRSPTGEGSYEQYF. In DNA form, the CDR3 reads TGTGCCAGCAGGTCTCCTACAGGGGAGGGTTCCTACGAGCAGTACTTC.

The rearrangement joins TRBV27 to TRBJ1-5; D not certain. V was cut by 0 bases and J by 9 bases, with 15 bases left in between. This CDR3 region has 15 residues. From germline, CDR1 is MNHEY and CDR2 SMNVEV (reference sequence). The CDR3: CASSLSSAFGRPQHF. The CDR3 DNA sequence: TGTGCCAGCAGTTTATCTTCCGCCTTCGGTCGGCCCCAGCATTTT.

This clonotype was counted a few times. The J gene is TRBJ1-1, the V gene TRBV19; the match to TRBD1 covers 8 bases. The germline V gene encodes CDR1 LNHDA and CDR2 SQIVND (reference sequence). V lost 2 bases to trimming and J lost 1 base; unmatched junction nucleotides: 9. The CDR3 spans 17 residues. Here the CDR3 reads CASSILGRGRENTEAFF. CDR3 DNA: TGTGCCAGTAGTATATTGGGCAGGGGGCGCGAGAACACTGAAGCTTTCTTT.

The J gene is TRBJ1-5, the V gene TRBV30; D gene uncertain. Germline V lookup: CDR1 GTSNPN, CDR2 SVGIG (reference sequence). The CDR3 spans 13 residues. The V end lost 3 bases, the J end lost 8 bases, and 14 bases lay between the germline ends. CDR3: CAWSLQLGEPQHF. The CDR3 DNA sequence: TGTGCCTGGAGCCTCCAATTGGGAGAGCCCCAGCATTTT. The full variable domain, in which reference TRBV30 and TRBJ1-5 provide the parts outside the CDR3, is SQTIHQWPATLVQPVGSPLSLECTVEGTSNPNLYWYRQAAGRGLQLLFYSVGIGQISSEVPQNLSASRPQDRQFILSSKKLLLSDSGFYLCAWSLQLGEPQHFGDGTRLSIL.

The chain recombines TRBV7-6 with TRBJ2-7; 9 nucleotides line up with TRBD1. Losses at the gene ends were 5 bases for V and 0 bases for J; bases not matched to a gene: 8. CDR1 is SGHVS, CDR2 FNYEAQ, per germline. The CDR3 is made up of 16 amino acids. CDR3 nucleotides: TGTGCCAGCAGCAGTACCGGGACAGGGCTCTCCTACGAGCAGTACTTC. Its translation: CASSSTGTGLSYEQYF.

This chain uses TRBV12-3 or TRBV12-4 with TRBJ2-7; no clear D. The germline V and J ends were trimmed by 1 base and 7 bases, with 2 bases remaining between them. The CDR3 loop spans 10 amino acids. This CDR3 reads CASSLGEQYF. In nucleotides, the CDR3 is TGTGCCAGCAGTTTAGGTGAGCAGTACTTC.

DNA for the CDR3: TGTGCCAGCAGCTCGGAATCGAGCGGGAGGGGTGATACGCAGTATTTT. As protein: CASSSESSGRGDTQYF. The rearrangement uses TRBV5-6 and TRBJ2-3; 10 bases are a match to TRBD2. Unmatched junction bases numbered 10, after V lost 3 bases and J lost 6 bases. Germline values: CDR1 SGHDT, CDR2 YYEEEE. This CDR3 spans 16 amino acids.

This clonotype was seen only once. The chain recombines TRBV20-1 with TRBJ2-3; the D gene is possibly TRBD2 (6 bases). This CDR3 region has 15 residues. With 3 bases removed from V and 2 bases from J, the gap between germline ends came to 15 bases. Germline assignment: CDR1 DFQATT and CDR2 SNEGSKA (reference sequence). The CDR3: CSAREDWRDTDTQYF. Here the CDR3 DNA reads TGCAGTGCTAGGGAGGACTGGCGGGACACAGATACGCAGTATTTT.

The DNA of the CDR3 is TGCAGTGCTAGAGATGACGGGAGGGTGGGCTACGAGCAGTACTTC. Translation gives CSARDDGRVGYEQYF. The chain carries TRBV20-1 and TRBJ2-7, with TRBD2 matching over 8 bases. This CDR3 has 15 residues. V shed 0 bases, J shed 3 bases, and the junction held 7 bases outside the gene matches. CDR1 is DFQATT, CDR2 SNEGSKA, per germline (reference sequence).

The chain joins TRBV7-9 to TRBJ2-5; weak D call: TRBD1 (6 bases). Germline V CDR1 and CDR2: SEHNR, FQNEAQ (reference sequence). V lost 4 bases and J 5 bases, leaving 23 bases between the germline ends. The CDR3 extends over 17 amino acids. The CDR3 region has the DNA TGTGCCAGCAGCTCCAGCTACAGGGACCCCCTAGGGGAGACCCAGTACTTC. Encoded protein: CASSSSYRDPLGETQYF.

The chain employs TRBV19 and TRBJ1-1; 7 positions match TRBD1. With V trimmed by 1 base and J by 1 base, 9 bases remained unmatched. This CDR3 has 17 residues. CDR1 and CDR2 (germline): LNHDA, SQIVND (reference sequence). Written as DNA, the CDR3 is TGTGCCAGTAGTATAGTGGAGGCAGGGGGTCGGAACACTGAAGCTTTCTTT. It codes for CASSIVEAGGRNTEAFF.

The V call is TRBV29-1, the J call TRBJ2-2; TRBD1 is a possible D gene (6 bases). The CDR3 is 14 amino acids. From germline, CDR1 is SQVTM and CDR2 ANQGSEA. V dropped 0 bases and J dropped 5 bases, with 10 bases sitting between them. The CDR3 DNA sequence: TGCAGCGTTGAAGAAGGGACACCGACCGGGGAGCTGTTTTTT. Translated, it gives CSVEEGTPTGELFF.

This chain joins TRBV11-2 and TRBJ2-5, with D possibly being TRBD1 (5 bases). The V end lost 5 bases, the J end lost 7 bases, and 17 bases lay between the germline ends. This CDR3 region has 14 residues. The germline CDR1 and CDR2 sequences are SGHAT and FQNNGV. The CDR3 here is CASSPPGLKATQYF. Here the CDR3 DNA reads TGTGCCAGCAGCCCCCCAGGGCTTAAAGCGACCCAGTACTTC.

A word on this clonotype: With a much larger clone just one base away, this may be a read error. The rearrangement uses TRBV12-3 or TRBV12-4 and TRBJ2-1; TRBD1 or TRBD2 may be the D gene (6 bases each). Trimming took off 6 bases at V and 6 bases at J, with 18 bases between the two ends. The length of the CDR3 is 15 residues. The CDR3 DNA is TGTGCCAGCAGACTTGTCGGGGGCTTATGCAATGAGCAGTTCTTC. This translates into CASRLVGGLCNEQFF.

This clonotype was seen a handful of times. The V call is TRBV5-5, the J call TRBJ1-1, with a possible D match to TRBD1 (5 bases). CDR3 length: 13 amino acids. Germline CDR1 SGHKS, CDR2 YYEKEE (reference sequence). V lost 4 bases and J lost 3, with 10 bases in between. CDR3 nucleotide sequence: TGTGCCAGCAGCCTGGACATCGACACTGAAGCTTTCTTT. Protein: CASSLDIDTEAFF.